The 13 T cell receptor beta chains below come from one sample, sequenced in a study of T cell repertoires in cytomegalovirus infection (dated by TCRdb to the late 2010s). The run used an Illumina HiSeq 1500. TCRdb took the public reads, trimmed them with fastp at Q25, ran MiXCR for clone calling and kept in-frame beta chains. CDR3 protein duplicates are merged, each entry listing the most common genes and DNA. This sample holds 90,000 to 120,000 distinct CDR3 sequences; less than 25% were observed only once. Clones ranked in the top ten supply about two fifths of the sample. The sequenced material came from CD8+ T cells from PBMCs. Receptors were obtained from a human donor in good health (CMV status not recorded). Some clones in this sample may be carry-over from other donors' samples.

The chain recombines TRBV25-1 with TRBJ1-1; D call uncertain. Trimming stripped 3 bases from V and 3 bases from J, with 8 bases between. CDR3 length: 13 residues. Per germline, CDR1 MGHDK and CDR2 SYGVNS. CDR3 DNA sequence: TGTGCCAGCAGTGATCGACGGTACACTGAAGCTTTCTTT. Its translation is CASSDRRYTEAFF. Full variable domain (outside the CDR3, taken from reference TRBV25-1 and TRBJ1-1): EADIYQTPRYLVIGTGKKITLECSQTMGHDKMYWYQQDPGMELHLIHYSYGVNSTEKGDLSSESTVSRIRTEHFPLTLESARPSHTSQYLCASSDRRYTEAFFGQGTRLTVV.

As concerns this clonotype: One junction end does not reproduce the germline sequence, and a read error may be involved. J is TRBJ2-3 and V is TRBV6-6; D remains unclear. CDR3 length equals 14 residues. Germline V gene data show CDR1 as MNHNY and CDR2 as SVGAGI (reference sequence). In DNA form, the CDR3 reads TGTGCCAGCAGGTACTCGTGGAACACAGATACGCAGTATTTT. It is translated as CASRYSWNTDTQYF.

V is TRBV6-5 and J is TRBJ1-3, with D unresolved. Looked up from germline, CDR1 is MNHEY and CDR2 is SVGAGI. Trimming stripped 2 bases from V and 13 bases from J, with 12 bases between. The CDR3 contains 12 residues. DNA for the CDR3: TGTGCCAGCAGTTACATGCTGCCCGGGATATATTTT. Protein: CASSYMLPGIYF.

The genes are TRBV20-1 and TRBJ2-7, with 10 bases identical to TRBD2. Per the germline V gene, CDR1 is DFQATT and CDR2 is SNEGSKA (reference sequence). This CDR3 has 14 residues. V lost 4 bases, J lost 1 base, and 4 bases stayed unmatched. Written as DNA, the CDR3 is TGCAGTGCTATTGGACTAGCGGATTCCTACGAGCAGTACTTC. It encodes CSAIGLADSYEQYF.

The chain couples TRBV29-1 to TRBJ2-1; 9 bases fit TRBD1. V trimming: 7 bases; J trimming: 7 bases; junction bases outside the gene matches: 5. This CDR3 comprises 12 residues. In germline, CDR1 is SQVTM, CDR2 ANQGSEA. CDR3 nucleotide sequence: TGCAGCGCTGGACAGGGGAGGAATGAGCAGTTCTTC. Encoded protein: CSAGQGRNEQFF.

Notes on this clonotype: A read error may account for a junction end that differs from germline. The chain has TRBV11-2 and TRBJ2-5, with D possibly TRBD2 on 5 matching bases. The CDR3 length is 15 residues. The germline V gene has CDR1 SGHAT and CDR2 FQNNGV. The CDR3 loop reads CARSLYRGFEETQYF. In DNA, the CDR3 is TGTGCCAGGAGCTTATATCGGGGATTCGAAGAGACCCAGTACTTC. Full variable domain (missing parts from reference TRBV11-2 and TRBJ2-5): EAGVAQSPRYKIIEKRQSVAFWCNPISGHATLYWYQQILGQGPKLLIQFQNNGVVDDSQLPKDRFSAERLKGVDSTLKIQPAKLEDSAVYLCARSLYRGFEETQYFGPGTRLLVL.

This clonotype was counted at least ten times. The J gene is TRBJ2-3, the V gene TRBV7-6; D possibly corresponds to TRBD1 (6 bases). The CDR3 contains 16 residues. V lost 0 bases and J 0 bases, leaving 10 bases between the germline ends. CDR1 is SGHVS and CDR2 is FNYEAQ in the germline V gene. CDR3 loop: CASSLADSPSTDTQYF. CDR3 sequence (DNA): TGTGCCAGCAGCTTAGCGGACAGCCCTAGCACAGATACGCAGTATTTT.

This rearrangement joins TRBV28 to TRBJ2-1; TRBD2 matches 11 bases. The CDR3 extends over 23 amino acids. The junction had 21 bases not matched to a gene; V was cut back by 2 bases and J by 0 bases. Germline CDR1 reads MDHEN; CDR2 reads SYDVKM. The CDR3 here is CASSLKILRPGLAEIGSYNEQFF. The CDR3 region has the DNA TGTGCCAGCAGTTTAAAAATACTAAGACCGGGACTAGCGGAGATCGGCTCCTACAATGAGCAGTTCTTC.

The chain couples TRBV6-6 to TRBJ2-1; D is ambiguous. Germline CDR1 is MNHNY and CDR2 is SVGAGI (reference sequence). Trimming cost V 6 bases and J 6 bases, with 18 bases left between them. The CDR3 sequence is 15 residues long. The CDR3 nucleotides read TGTGCCAGCAGCTCTTCCTCAAAAGGGTCCAATGAGCAGTTCTTC. Encoded protein: CASSSSSKGSNEQFF.

This clonotype was picked up many times. V usage is TRBV7-9 and J usage is TRBJ2-6; TRBD1 agrees at 7 bases. This CDR3 contains 15 residues. V shed 6 bases, J shed 3 bases, and the junction held 5 bases outside the gene matches. Germline assignment: CDR1 SEHNR and CDR2 FQNEAQ (reference sequence). The CDR3 region is CASSSTGVGANVLTF. For the CDR3, the DNA is TGTGCCAGCAGTTCTACAGGGGTTGGGGCCAACGTCCTGACTTTC. Together with reference TRBV7-9 and TRBJ2-6, the CDR3 gives the full variable domain: DTGVSQNPRHKITKRGQNVTFRCDPISEHNRLYWYRQTLGQGPEFLTYFQNEAQLEKSRLLSDRFSAERPKGSFSTLEIQRTEQGDSAMYLCASSSTGVGANVLTFGAGSRLTVL.

This clonotype was seen only a few times. The chain links TRBV6-5 to TRBJ2-6, with a tentative D call TRBD1 (6 bases). In germline, CDR1 is MNHEY, CDR2 SVGAGI. Trimming pared 9 bases from V and 0 bases from J, leaving 18 bases between. The CDR3 extends over 17 amino acids. CDR3 DNA sequence: TGTGCCAGTAGACGGGACACCTCTAGCTCTGGGGCCAACGTCCTGACTTTC. Translating gives CASRRDTSSSGANVLTF.

V gene TRBV11-2 combines with J gene TRBJ2-5; D may correspond to TRBD1 or TRBD2 (6 bases each). Trimming cost V 1 base and J 7 bases, with 10 bases left between them. Per germline, CDR1 SGHAT and CDR2 FQNNGV. This CDR3 is built from 13 residues. The DNA of the CDR3 is TGTGCCAGCAGCTTAGGAGAGGGGGGGACCCAGTACTTC. Its translation: CASSLGEGGTQYF.

V gene TRBV28 combines with J gene TRBJ2-5; 7 positions agree with TRBD2. The V segment lost 1 base and the J segment 3 bases; nucleotides outside the gene matches: 5. Looked up from germline, CDR1 is MDHEN and CDR2 is SYDVKM. This CDR3 contains 15 residues. CDR3 DNA: TGTGCCAGCAGTTTATCACTAGCGCCTGAAGAGACCCAGTACTTC. Amino acids: CASSLSLAPEETQYF.